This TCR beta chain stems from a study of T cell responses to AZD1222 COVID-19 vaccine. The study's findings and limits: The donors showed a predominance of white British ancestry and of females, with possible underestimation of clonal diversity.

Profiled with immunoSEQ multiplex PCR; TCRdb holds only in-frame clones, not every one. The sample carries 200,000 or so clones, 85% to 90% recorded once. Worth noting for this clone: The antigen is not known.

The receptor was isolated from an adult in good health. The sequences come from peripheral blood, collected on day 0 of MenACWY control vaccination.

The CDR3 DNA is TGTGCCAGCAGCCGTACAGGGACTGAAGCTTTCTTT. As protein: CASSRTGTEAFF. This chain uses TRBV12-3 or TRBV12-4 with TRBJ1-1, with a possible D match to TRBD1 (6 bases). The V end lost 6 bases, the J end lost 5 bases, and 10 bases lay between the germline ends. This CDR3 is built from 12 residues.